Below, 11 T cell receptor beta chains from the same sample are listed, as sequenced in a study of blood T cell repertoires in COVID-19. Data came from immunoSEQ multiplex PCR; TCRdb stores just in-frame clones and leaves some out. The sample lists about 130,000 clones, approximately 88% occurring once. What was sequenced was peripheral blood. The receptor source for this set is a woman in her twenties or thirties who had recovered from COVID-19.

The CDR3 bases are TGTGCCAGCAGCACGGACAGAGGTAGCACTGAAGCTTTCTTT. It translates to CASSTDRGSTEAFF. The rearrangement links TRBV5-6 to TRBJ1-1; D perhaps matches TRBD1 (6 bases). Trimming shortened V by 4 bases and J by 4 bases, and 14 bases separated the two germline ends. Germline V gene lookup returns CDR1 SGHDT and CDR2 YYEEEE. The CDR3 runs to 14 residues.

The chain is built from TRBV2 and TRBJ2-7; unclear D gene. CDR1 and CDR2 from the germline V gene are SNHLY and FYNNEI. The V end lost 2 bases, the J end lost 1 base, and 3 bases lay between the germline ends. The CDR3 has 12 residues. CDR3 bases: TGTGCCAGCAGTGAACAATCCTACGAGCAGTACTTC. This codes for CASSEQSYEQYF. Full variable domain (rest looked up from reference TRBV2 and TRBJ2-7): EPEVTQTPSHQVTQMGQEVILRCVPISNHLYFYWYRQILGQKVEFLVSFYNNEISEKSEIFDDQFSVERPDGSNFTLKIRSTKLEDSAMYFCASSEQSYEQYFGPGTRLTVT.

This clone was counted a few times. The gene calls are TRBV7-8 and TRBJ1-6; TRBD1 agrees at 7 bases. With V trimmed by 3 bases and J by 9 bases, 11 bases remained unmatched. This CDR3 has 16 residues. Germline loops: CDR1 SGHVS, CDR2 FQNEAQ. CDR3 coding DNA: TGTGCCAGCAGCTTGGTAGCCTGGGACAGCCCTTCACCCCTCCACTTT. This encodes CASSLVAWDSPSPLHF. Variable domain in full (rest from reference TRBV7-8 and TRBJ1-6): GAGVSQSPRYKVAKRGQDVALRCDPISGHVSLFWYQQALGQGPEFLTYFQNEAQLDKSGLPSDRFFAERPEGSVSTLKIQRTQQEDSAVYLCASSLVAWDSPSPLHFGNGTRLTVT.

CDR3 nucleotide sequence: TGTGCCAGCAGTCTCTCCCTTCGGACAGATACGCAGTATTTT. This codes for CASSLSLRTDTQYF. The chain couples TRBV2 to TRBJ2-3; D not resolved. Germline values: CDR1 SNHLY, CDR2 FYNNEI. The CDR3 has 14 amino acids. V was clipped by 5 bases and J by 3 bases, with 12 bases between them.

The chain is built from TRBV30 and TRBJ2-7; D might be TRBD2 (6 bases). Germline assignment: CDR1 GTSNPN and CDR2 SVGIG (reference sequence). The CDR3 is 13 residues long. Trimming shortened V by 5 bases and J by 5 bases, and 16 bases separated the two germline ends. The CDR3 coding sequence is TGTGCCTGGGACCTCGGGGGTTTACACGAGCAGTACTTC. Its protein product is CAWDLGGLHEQYF.

The rearrangement links TRBV7-9 to TRBJ2-1; tentatively, D is TRBD1 (6 bases). Looked up from germline, CDR1 is SEHNR and CDR2 is FQNEAQ (reference sequence). V lost 3 bases, J lost 4 bases, and 19 bases lay in between. The CDR3 contains 17 residues. The CDR3 is CASSFSGSDSLYNEQFF. CDR3 DNA: TGTGCCAGCAGCTTTTCTGGATCGGACAGTCTTTACAATGAGCAGTTCTTC.

The chain recombines TRBV4-1 with TRBJ1-5, with D perhaps TRBD1 (5 bases). Germline lookup yields CDR1 MGHRA and CDR2 YSYEKL. V lost 4 bases and J lost 2, with 15 bases in between. CDR3 length: 16 residues. The CDR3 bases are TGCGCCAGCAGCCTCGATACTGGGGGGGGCAATCAGCCCCAGCATTTT. Its protein is CASSLDTGGGNQPQHF.

This chain joins TRBV30 and TRBJ2-1, with TRBD1 matching over 10 bases. The CDR3 covers 14 residues. CDR1 GTSNPN and CDR2 SVGIG come from the germline V gene (reference sequence). J lost 4 bases, V lost 2 bases, and 2 bases had no gene match. This CDR3 is CAWSTDRGYNEQFF. DNA for the CDR3: TGTGCCTGGAGTACGGACAGGGGGTACAATGAGCAGTTCTTC.

This clone was observed a handful of times. The chain has TRBV24-1 and TRBJ1-5; D remains ambiguous. Trimming pared 9 bases from V and 2 bases from J, leaving 16 bases between. This CDR3 comprises 15 residues. The germline gives CDR1 KGHDR, CDR2 SFDVKD. The CDR3 bases are TGTGCCACCCCTTGGGCGTTGAGGGGCAATCAGCCCCAGCATTTT. Its translation is CATPWALRGNQPQHF.

The genes are TRBV3-1 (or the pseudogene TRBV3-2) and TRBJ1-5, with TRBD1 matching 10 bases. After removal of 4 bases from V and 4 bases from J, the junction contained 4 bases not matched to a gene. This CDR3 contains 15 residues. CDR1 and CDR2 (germline): LGHDT, YNNKEL (reference sequence). The CDR3 DNA sequence: TGTGCCAGCAGCCCAGCGGGACAGGGGAATCAGCCCCAGCATTTT. It yields the protein CASSPAGQGNQPQHF.

This clone came up once. The CDR3 is CAIRAGTGESYEQYF. The DNA for the CDR3 is TGTGCCATCAGGGCCGGGACAGGGGAGTCCTACGAGCAGTACTTC. The genes are TRBV10-3 and TRBJ2-7; 10 nucleotides line up with TRBD1. CDR1 is ENHRY and CDR2 is SYGVKD in the germline V gene. This CDR3 is 15 amino acids long. Trimming cost V 6 bases and J 1 base; bases outside gene matches: 6.